These 4 T cell receptor beta chains came from one sample sequenced in a study of shared clonotypes between healthy human individuals. Profiled with immunoSEQ multiplex PCR; TCRdb holds only in-frame clones, not every one. Of around 1.9 million clones in the sample, about 93% were seen once. The naive CD8 fraction comprised CD45RO-negative cells positively selected for CCR7 and excluded terminally differentiated effector memory CD45RA+ cells. Input material: naive CD8+ T cells from PBMCs. The receptor source for this set is a man between 18 and 29 years old in good health. Some clones in this sample may be carry-over from other donors' samples.

This rearrangement joins TRBV5-6 to TRBJ1-5, with D unresolved. The ends were cut back, 1 base at V and 3 bases at J, with 8 bases in the middle. The CDR3 length is 14 residues. Germline CDR1 SGHDT, CDR2 YYEEEE. The CDR3 reads CASSLSPDNQPQHF. In DNA form, the CDR3 reads TGTGCCAGCAGCTTGAGTCCGGACAATCAGCCCCAGCATTTT.

As concerns this clone: The sample carries other DNA sequences with the same CDR3. V is TRBV27 and J is TRBJ2-1; 10 positions match TRBD2. The germline CDR1 and CDR2 sequences are MNHEY and SMNVEV (reference sequence). This CDR3 comprises 15 residues. V was clipped by 5 bases and J by 1 base; unmatched bases: 2. DNA of the CDR3: TGTGCCAGCAGTCCTAGCGGGAGTTCCTACAATGAGCAGTTCTTC. This gives the protein CASSPSGSSYNEQFF.

The chain employs TRBV19 and TRBJ2-7; D is possibly TRBD2 (6 bases). The V gene's germline CDR1 is LNHDA and CDR2 SQIVND (reference sequence). Trimming pared 2 bases from V and 0 bases from J, leaving 11 bases between. The CDR3 totals 15 residues. CDR3 nucleotide sequence: TGTGCCAGTAGTATATGGGGCGGGAACTCCTACGAGCAGTACTTC. Protein: CASSIWGGNSYEQYF.

The chain carries TRBV9 and TRBJ2-7; 7 nucleotides match TRBD1. The J segment lost 2 bases and the V segment lost 0 bases, leaving 8 bases of the junction unmatched. The CDR3 spans 16 residues. CDR1 is SGDLS, CDR2 YYNGEE, per germline. The CDR3 reads CASSVEPGQTTYEQYF. The CDR3 DNA follows: TGTGCCAGCAGCGTAGAACCGGGACAGACGACCTACGAGCAGTACTTC.